The rows below give T cell receptor beta chains drawn from one sample of a study of blood T cell repertoires in COVID-19. Produced via immunoSEQ multiplex PCR; TCRdb's table is partial and in-frame only. The sample has 65,000 to 75,000 clones, approximately 80% seen once. The material sequenced was peripheral blood. The receptors originated from a human donor in a cohort sampled during active COVID-19. The CDR3 runs from the conserved cysteine through the conserved F or W. The D gene is left open where the match is weak.

>TRBD2|TRBV7-3|TRBJ2-3
CASSRAGSTDTQYF
>.|TRBV14|TRBJ1-2
CASSQTRTDGYTF
>.|TRBV24-1|TRBJ2-1
CATSVRYEQFF
>TRBD1|TRBV25-1|TRBJ2-1
CASTQTGGFEQFF
>TRBD2|TRBV7-2|TRBJ2-5
CASSLAKAGVFETQYF
>.|TRBV6-6|TRBJ2-7
CASSYPISGYEQYF
>.|TRBV6-4|TRBJ2-1
CASYGGSLGEQFF
>.|TRBV7-2|TRBJ1-3
CASSSSGGGRSGNTIYF
>.|TRBV7-3|TRBJ2-2
CASSRTNQGGELFF
>.|TRBV19|TRBJ1-6
CASNNGHDNSPLHF
>.|TRBV19|TRBJ1-4
CASSIGRALFF
>.|TRBV6-5|TRBJ2-7
CASSYYFNSPYEQYF
>TRBD1|TRBV15|TRBJ1-2
CATSSTGQGHLGYTF
>.|TRBV7-8|TRBJ1-3
CASSLEPGDDGNTIYF
>TRBD1|TRBV27|TRBJ1-6
CASSFRQGDSYNSPLHF
>.|TRBV6-2/TRBV6-3|TRBJ1-1
CASSTQKQNTEAFF
>.|TRBV24-1|TRBJ2-5
CATSEPTGHQETQYF
>TRBD1|TRBV28|TRBJ1-2
CASSRAGGGYGYTF
>.|TRBV7-2|TRBJ1-1
CASIMNTEAFF
>.|TRBV28|TRBJ2-6
CASSLLQGPSGANVLTF
>.|TRBV6-5|TRBJ1-1
CASRVRVWDTEAFF
>.|TRBV5-1|TRBJ1-5
CASSLGGQESNQPQHF
>.|TRBV4-3|TRBJ1-2
CASSLRRVGSYGYTF
>.|TRBV28|TRBJ2-5
CASSLPGRKETQYF
>.|TRBV9|TRBJ1-3
CASSVGFSSGNTIYF
>.|TRBV30|TRBJ2-5
CAWSLIRRQETQYF
>.|TRBV29-1|TRBJ1-2
CSSGGSGYGYTF
>.|TRBV21-1|TRBJ1-1
CASKRAPGDTEAFF
>TRBD2|TRBV19|TRBJ2-4
CASSIQGRGVQNRAKNIQYF
>TRBD1|TRBV5-1|TRBJ1-6
CASSLGTGDGSPLHF
>TRBD1|TRBV4-3|TRBJ2-5
CASSPNPTGQETQYF
>.|TRBV7-2|TRBJ1-2
CASSLAGVEGGYTF
>TRBD1|TRBV12-3/TRBV12-4|TRBJ2-1
CASSSIGTGQFF